Each of the 15 T cell receptor beta chains below was sequenced from the same sample in a study of blood T cells in healthy people across ages (dated by TCRdb to 2015 to 2017). Library prep was done by 5' RACE. TCRdb shows the sequencer as Illumina HiSeq 2500. A second PCR of roughly 6 to 11 cycles was run with a J-beta primer mix and a sample-barcoded 5' primer. In TCRdb, the public reads were trimmed at Q25 with fastp and aligned with MiXCR, with productive beta chains retained. When rows share a CDR3 protein, they turn into one entry using the most common DNA and genes. The sample has 1.5 million to 2 million distinct CDR3 sequences on record, roughly 28% of them singletons. The ten largest clonotypes hold over 7% of the sample. The source material was blood. The receptor source for this set is a woman in her twenties or thirties in good health.

This clonotype was seen a single time. The genes are TRBV6-2 or TRBV6-3 and TRBJ2-4, with no clear D. V lost 6 bases and J lost 13, with 19 bases in between. In germline, CDR1 is MNHEY, CDR2 SVGEGT. The CDR3 has 13 residues. CDR3 sequence reads: CASSPRPNNEQYF. For the CDR3, the DNA is TGTGCCAGCAGCCCTCGACCGAACAATGAGCAGTACTTC.

Concerning this clonotype: A much larger clone lies a single base off, so this may be a read error. This chain uses TRBV3-1 with TRBJ2-1; TRBD1 matches 7 bases. Germline trimming cut 4 bases from V and 10 bases from J; bases unmatched to any gene: 7. The CDR3 sequence is 13 residues long. Germline V CDR1 and CDR2: LGHDT, YNNKEL (reference sequence). The CDR3 nucleotides read TGTGCCAGCAGCCTATTCACAGGGGACGAGCAGTTCTTC. Translating gives CASSLFTGDEQFF.

In regard to this clonotype: One end of the junction fails to match germline, which may point to a read error. V usage is TRBV20-1 and J usage is TRBJ1-6; TRBD1 is a possible D gene (6 bases). The CDR3 spans 16 residues. Germline CDR1 and CDR2: DFQATT and SNEGSKA (reference sequence). The CDR3 bases are TGCAGTGCTAGAGTCGGGGGCTCAAACTATAATCCACCCCTCCACTTT. This encodes CSARVGGSNYNPPLHF.

The CDR3 DNA sequence: TGTGCCAGCCGTTCCGGGACATCGGACGGCCCTTTCTTT. Protein sequence: CASRSGTSDGPFF. The genes are TRBV25-1 and TRBJ1-1; tentative D call: TRBD1 (6 bases). The V end lost 8 bases, the J end lost 12 bases, and 22 bases lay between the germline ends. From germline, CDR1 is MGHDK and CDR2 SYGVNS. The CDR3 length is 13 residues.

This clonotype was seen many times. The chain joins TRBV10-1 to TRBJ2-7; 9 bases fit TRBD2. V was clipped by 0 bases and J by 4 bases; unmatched bases: 7. The CDR3 is 16 amino acids. The germline V gene encodes CDR1 WNHNN and CDR2 SYGVQD (reference sequence). This CDR3 reads CASSESTAGGPYEQYF. The CDR3 coding sequence is TGCGCCAGCAGTGAGTCCACCGCGGGGGGGCCTTACGAGCAGTACTTC.

About this clonotype itself: The junction does not match germline at one end; this may be a read error. The chain links TRBV9 to TRBJ2-7; 7 positions match TRBD2. This CDR3 has 15 amino acids. CDR1 and CDR2 from the germline V gene are SGDLS and YYNGEE. The CDR3 nucleotides read TGTGTCAGCAGCGGAGAATCTAGCGGATCCTACGAGCAGTACTTC. Protein sequence: CVSSGESSGSYEQYF.

The chain carries TRBV3-1 and TRBJ2-1; 12 bases align to TRBD2. CDR3 length equals 19 residues. V was pared by 4 bases and J by 8 bases, with 18 bases of the junction left unmatched. Germline V gene data show CDR1 as LGHDT and CDR2 as YNNKEL (reference sequence). The CDR3 sequence: CASSPTHNRLAGESDEQFF. Written as DNA, the CDR3 is TGTGCCAGCAGCCCCACGCACAACAGACTAGCGGGGGAAAGCGATGAGCAGTTCTTC.

The table lists this clonotype with a few counts. This rearrangement joins TRBV9 to TRBJ1-4; maybe TRBD1 (5 bases). This CDR3 spans 15 amino acids. V lost 3 bases to trimming and J lost 3 bases, with 12 bases between them. Per the germline V gene, CDR1 is SGDLS and CDR2 is YYNGEE. The CDR3: CASSGRGVANEKLFF. For the CDR3, the DNA is TGTGCCAGCAGCGGAAGGGGAGTAGCTAATGAAAAACTGTTTTTT.

This clonotype was counted at least ten times. The V call is TRBV12-3 or TRBV12-4, the J call TRBJ2-7, with 11 bases aligning to TRBD2. The CDR3 has 15 residues. The trim removed 5 bases at V and 6 bases at J, leaving 9 bases unmatched. The CDR3 protein is CASSTASGGLLEQYF. In nucleotides, the CDR3 is TGTGCCAGCAGTACTGCTAGCGGGGGGCTTCTCGAGCAGTACTTC.

On this clonotype: A much more abundant neighbour one base away suggests this may be a read error. The rearrangement uses TRBV18 and TRBJ2-4; maybe TRBD2 (5 bases). Trimming left V 2 bases short and J 7 bases short, with 9 bases between. The germline CDR1 and CDR2 sequences are KGHSH and LQKENI. This CDR3 is built from 13 residues. The CDR3 reads CASSPGRTNIQYF. CDR3 nucleotide sequence: TGTGCCAGCTCACCAGGGAGAACCAACATTCAGTACTTC.

The rearrangement uses TRBV6-5 and TRBJ1-6; D possibly corresponds to TRBD1 (5 bases). The V gene lost 0 bases and the J gene lost 7 bases, with 13 bases spanning the gap. The CDR3 contains 16 residues. Germline V gives CDR1 MNHEY, CDR2 SVGAGI. The CDR3 DNA reads TGTGCCAGCAGTTACTCGACGGGGCGACTGAATTCACCCCTCCACTTT. It specifies CASSYSTGRLNSPLHF.

This clonotype has a single count. Sequence at one end of the junction differs from germline and may be a read error. This sequence joins TRBV5-1 and TRBJ1-2, with 9 bases aligning to TRBD1. CDR1 is SGHRS and CDR2 is YFSETQ in the germline V gene. CDR3 length: 15 amino acids. The CDR3 DNA is TGCGCCGGCAGCTCCGGACAGGGGAACTACTATGGCTACACCTTC. Translation gives CAGSSGQGNYYGYTF.

This clonotype was recorded many times. This chain links TRBV4-1 with TRBJ2-7; the D call may be TRBD1 or TRBD2 (5 bases each). CDR3 length equals 14 residues. V was clipped by 5 bases and J by 1 base, with 12 bases between them. The germline gives CDR1 MGHRA, CDR2 YSYEKL. Here the CDR3 reads CASSGRDGSYEQYF. CDR3 in DNA: TGCGCCAGCAGCGGCCGGGACGGGTCCTACGAGCAGTACTTC.

The rearrangement links TRBV11-2 to TRBJ1-2; a possible D gene is TRBD1 (6 bases). The V gene lost 4 bases and the J gene lost 4 bases, with 19 bases spanning the gap. Germline loops: CDR1 SGHAT, CDR2 FQNNGV. The CDR3 runs to 16 residues. The CDR3 reads CASSYGGRLGPYGYTF. CDR3 DNA sequence: TGTGCCAGCAGCTACGGGGGGCGCTTGGGGCCCTATGGCTACACCTTC. Combining the CDR3 with reference TRBV11-2 and TRBJ1-2 gives the whole variable domain EAGVAQSPRYKIIEKRQSVAFWCNPISGHATLYWYQQILGQGPKLLIQFQNNGVVDDSQLPKDRFSAERLKGVDSTLKIQPAKLEDSAVYLCASSYGGRLGPYGYTFGSGTRLTVV.

This clonotype was seen ten or more times. Germline is not matched at one junction end, which may reflect a read error. V gene TRBV5-1 combines with J gene TRBJ2-3; tentatively, D is TRBD1 (6 bases). Germline CDR1 is SGHRS and CDR2 is YFSETQ. The CDR3 covers 15 residues. The CDR3 here is CASSLARGSTDTQYF. The CDR3 DNA sequence: TGTGCCAGCAGCTTAGCCAGGGGCAGCACAGATACGCAGTATTTT.